The clone carrying this T cell receptor (beta chain) was observed many times. The target antigen is unknown. The V gene's germline CDR1 is SGHDT and CDR2 YYEEEE. The CDR3 is made up of 14 amino acids. V gave up 3 bases and J gave up 8 bases; unmatched junction bases: 6. This specimen belongs to a study of T cell repertoires in cytomegalovirus infection. The wider study: An indication of both CMV infection and matching HLA type came from public TCR beta signatures. Study results and limitations: There were HLA-C-restricted CMV-specific TCR beta clonotypes dominating the ex vivo response.

Each CDR3 protein is one row after TCRdb ran MiXCR on the reads. The table lists roughly 140,000 distinct CDR3 sequences, about a quarter of them singletons. The TCR sequence derives from a human donor in good health (CMV status not recorded). Some clones in this sample may be carry-over from other donors' samples. The genes are TRBV5-6 and TRBJ2-2; 8 nucleotides agree with TRBD2. The material sequenced was PBMCs. In nucleotides, the CDR3 is TGTGCCAGCAGCTCAGGACTAGCCGCGGGGGAGCTGTTTTTT. Its protein product is CASSSGLAAGELFF.